A single sample gave rise to the 2 T cell receptor beta chains below, sequenced in a study of siplizumab effects on memory and regulatory T cells. Their antigen targets remain unknown. Some clones are missing from TCRdb's copy, which holds only in-frame ones; the method was immunoSEQ multiplex PCR. The sample carries 960 or so clones, around 72% recorded once. The cells of the mixed lymphocyte reaction underwent an approximately six-day coculture at 37°C. The sample was CFSE-low (dividing) CD8+ T cells sorted from an allogeneic mixed lymphocyte reaction. Receptors originate from a human donor in good health; the cells came from an allogeneic mixed lymphocyte reaction.

V and J are TRBV5-1 and TRBJ2-1; 9 bases fit TRBD2. The germline V gene has CDR1 SGHRS and CDR2 YFSETQ. Trimming took 6 bases from V and 4 from J; bases not matched to a gene: 8. The CDR3 spans 15 residues. CDR3: CASTPTSGLYNEQFF. The CDR3 DNA sequence: TGCGCCAGCACCCCTACTAGCGGGCTATACAATGAGCAGTTCTTC.

The chain is built from TRBV6-5 and TRBJ1-1; maybe TRBD1 (5 bases). CDR3 length: 13 residues. Trimming shortened V by 10 bases and J by 1 base, and 13 bases separated the two germline ends. The germline V gene encodes CDR1 MNHEY and CDR2 SVGAGI. CDR3 protein: CATSWGPNTEAFF. For the CDR3, the DNA is TGTGCCACCTCGTGGGGCCCGAACACTGAAGCTTTCTTT.